A single sample is the source of the 18 T cell receptor beta chains below, sequenced in a study of T cell responses to AZD1222 COVID-19 vaccine. Sequenced by immunoSEQ multiplex PCR; TCRdb stores in-frame clones only, minus some. Among about 210,000 clones, roughly 94% were seen once, and the ten largest hold about 1.5%. The sequencing here drew on peripheral blood, taken 28 days after the second dose of the MenACWY control vaccine. The receptors shown here come from an adult who received the MenACWY meningococcal vaccine as a control.

The chain is built from TRBV15 and TRBJ1-5; 10 nucleotides match TRBD1. Germline values: CDR1 LNHNV, CDR2 YYDKDF (reference sequence). This CDR3 is 16 amino acids long. Unmatched junction bases numbered 10, after V lost 5 bases and J lost 6 bases. The CDR3 nucleotides are TGTGCCACCAGCCCCCGGGACAGGGGATCAGGTCAGCCCCAGCATTTT. This codes for CATSPRDRGSGQPQHF.

This chain links TRBV7-8 with TRBJ2-1, with 9 bases aligning to TRBD2. The V gene end was trimmed by 1 base and the J gene end by 4 bases; junction bases not matched to a gene: 5. The CDR3 has 16 amino acids. Germline V gives CDR1 SGHVS, CDR2 FQNEAQ. CDR3 protein: CASSLGPSGTYNEQFF. CDR3 in DNA: TGTGCCAGCAGCTTAGGTCCTAGCGGGACATACAATGAGCAGTTCTTC. The full variable domain, in which reference TRBV7-8 and TRBJ2-1 provide the parts outside the CDR3, is GAGVSQSPRYKVAKRGQDVALRCDPISGHVSLFWYQQALGQGPEFLTYFQNEAQLDKSGLPSDRFFAERPEGSVSTLKIQRTQQEDSAVYLCASSLGPSGTYNEQFFGPGTRLTVL.

The chain is built from TRBV3-1 (or the pseudogene TRBV3-2) and TRBJ1-5; 7 positions match TRBD1. Germline V CDR1 and CDR2: LGHDT, YNNKEL (reference sequence). J lost 0 bases, V lost 6 bases, and 8 bases had no gene match. This CDR3 contains 16 residues. CDR3 in DNA: TGTGCCAGCAGGTTTAGGACAGGCTATAGCAATCAGCCCCAGCATTTT. It is translated as CASRFRTGYSNQPQHF.

This clone was observed once. The J gene is TRBJ2-7, the V gene TRBV7-9; possible D gene TRBD1, 5 bases. The ends were cut back, 8 bases at V and 3 bases at J, with 8 bases in the middle. Germline CDR1 reads SEHNR; CDR2 reads FQNEAQ (reference sequence). The CDR3 contains 11 residues. Written as DNA, the CDR3 is TGTGCCAGCGGTCAGGGCTACGAGCAGTACTTC. Translated, it gives CASGQGYEQYF. Complete variable domain (other parts from reference TRBV7-9 and TRBJ2-7): DTGVSQNPRHKITKRGQNVTFRCDPISEHNRLYWYRQTLGQGPEFLTYFQNEAQLEKSRLLSDRFSAERPKGSFSTLEIQRTEQGDSAMYLCASGQGYEQYFGPGTRLTVT.

The gene calls are TRBV19 and TRBJ1-5, with D possibly being TRBD1 (6 bases). The germline V gene encodes CDR1 LNHDA and CDR2 SQIVND (reference sequence). This CDR3 is built from 15 residues. V shed 9 bases and J shed 0 bases, with 15 bases lying between them. This CDR3 is CASRTWTDSNQPQHF. CDR3 sequence (DNA): TGTGCCAGCAGAACCTGGACAGATAGCAATCAGCCCCAGCATTTT.

The chain employs TRBV28 and TRBJ2-7; 7 bases match TRBD2. The ends lost 4 bases at V and 2 bases at J; junction bases unmatched: 8. The CDR3 covers 15 residues. Germline values: CDR1 MDHEN, CDR2 SYDVKM. The CDR3 region is CASSSHSLAPYEQYF. The CDR3 coding sequence is TGTGCCAGCAGTTCCCACTCACTAGCGCCCTACGAGCAGTACTTC.

V is TRBV25-1 and J is TRBJ2-5, with 7 bases aligning to TRBD2. The germline V gene encodes CDR1 MGHDK and CDR2 SYGVNS. V was clipped by 2 bases and J by 1 base; unmatched bases: 7. The CDR3 spans 16 residues. CDR3 sequence reads: CASSETGGGTQETQYF. CDR3 sequence (DNA): TGTGCCAGCAGTGAAACTGGGGGAGGGACCCAAGAGACCCAGTACTTC.

The chain couples TRBV11-3 to TRBJ1-3, with D possibly being TRBD1 (6 bases). V was shortened by 8 bases and J by 2 bases, with 19 bases between the two germline ends. CDR1 and CDR2 from the germline V gene are SGHNT and YENEEA. The CDR3 has 16 residues. The CDR3 nucleotides are TGTGCCAGCGGCCGGGGGCGGGGTGCTGCTGGAAACACCATATATTTT. Translating it yields CASGRGRGAAGNTIYF.

The chain links TRBV27 to TRBJ1-2; TRBD1 matches 8 bases. Trimming cost V 5 bases and J 4 bases; bases outside gene matches: 3. The CDR3 runs 13 residues. The germline V gene encodes CDR1 MNHEY and CDR2 SMNVEV (reference sequence). The CDR3 coding sequence is TGTGCCAGCAGTCCTACAGGGGGCTATGGCTACACCTTC. It is translated as CASSPTGGYGYTF.

J is TRBJ1-1 and V is TRBV14; the D is unclear. Germline lookup yields CDR1 SGHDN and CDR2 FVKESK. The germline V and J ends were trimmed by 2 bases and 4 bases, with 8 bases remaining between them. The CDR3 contains 13 residues. The CDR3 DNA is TGTGCCAGCAGCCAATACGTAGGCACTGAAGCTTTCTTT. Its translation: CASSQYVGTEAFF.

A single count supports this clone. The V call is TRBV2, the J call TRBJ1-2; no clear D gene. Trimming left V 4 bases short and J 4 bases short, with 13 bases between. This CDR3 spans 14 amino acids. Germline V lookup: CDR1 SNHLY, CDR2 FYNNEI. CDR3 coding DNA: TGTGCCAGCAGTGGGGTCGGACGTGGCTATGGCTACACCTTC. Translation gives CASSGVGRGYGYTF.

V usage is TRBV4-2 and J usage is TRBJ1-6, with D tentatively TRBD1 (5 bases). The CDR3 sequence is 15 residues long. Trimming stripped 0 bases from V and 10 bases from J, with 13 bases between. CDR1 and CDR2 from the germline V gene are LGHNA and YNFKEQ. CDR3 protein: CASSQDRGWESPLHF. The CDR3 DNA sequence: TGTGCCAGCAGCCAAGATCGGGGCTGGGAATCACCCCTCCACTTT.

This clone has just one count. The chain links TRBV15 to TRBJ1-2; 9 nucleotides align to TRBD1. Per the germline V gene, CDR1 is LNHNV and CDR2 is YYDKDF (reference sequence). After removal of 0 bases from V and 7 bases from J, the junction contained 18 bases not matched to a gene. The CDR3 covers 19 residues. The CDR3 coding sequence is TGTGCCACCAGCAGAGATCGTGGACAGGGGAGTCGGGTTGCTGCTGGCTACACCTTC. Translating it yields CATSRDRGQGSRVAAGYTF.

The gene calls are TRBV28 and TRBJ2-2, with D perhaps TRBD1 (6 bases). The germline V gene encodes CDR1 MDHEN and CDR2 SYDVKM. The CDR3 totals 15 residues. V was cut by 5 bases and J by 5 bases, with 15 bases left in between. The CDR3 nucleotides read TGTGCCAGCAGTCTCCCGACAGGTAGAACCGGGGAGCTGTTTTTT. Protein sequence: CASSLPTGRTGELFF.

This clone was seen once. The J gene is TRBJ2-2, the V gene TRBV2; 7 nucleotides match TRBD1. This CDR3 spans 15 amino acids. CDR1 and CDR2 (germline): SNHLY, FYNNEI. The ends lost 7 bases at V and 4 bases at J; junction bases unmatched: 9. The CDR3: CASKEQGLVTGELFF. The DNA for the CDR3 is TGTGCCAGCAAAGAACAGGGGTTGGTCACCGGGGAGCTGTTTTTT.

The chain combines TRBV6-2 or TRBV6-3 with TRBJ2-7; D might be TRBD1 (5 bases). Germline CDR1 and CDR2: MNHEY and SVGEGT. The CDR3 is made up of 14 amino acids. Trimming cost V 2 bases and J 6 bases, with 14 bases left between them. CDR3 in amino acids: CASSYDGAMSEQYF. CDR3 sequence (DNA): TGTGCCAGCAGTTACGATGGGGCGATGAGCGAGCAGTACTTC.

The chain combines TRBV24-1 with TRBJ1-5; 8 positions agree with TRBD1. The CDR3 length is 18 residues. The germline gives CDR1 KGHDR, CDR2 SFDVKD. The V gene end was trimmed by 3 bases and the J gene end by 5 bases; junction bases not matched to a gene: 14. The CDR3 region is CATSDARTGRDPYQPQHF. In DNA form, the CDR3 reads TGTGCCACCAGTGATGCACGGACAGGGAGGGACCCTTATCAGCCCCAGCATTTT.

This clone appeared a single time. DNA of the CDR3: TGTGCCAGCAGTTTACAGGTTGAGTACGAGCAGTACTTC. This encodes CASSLQVEYEQYF. The chain employs TRBV28 and TRBJ2-7; D is ambiguous. Germline V gene lookup returns CDR1 MDHEN and CDR2 SYDVKM. The ends were cut back, 2 bases at V and 4 bases at J, with 9 bases in the middle. The CDR3 has 13 residues.